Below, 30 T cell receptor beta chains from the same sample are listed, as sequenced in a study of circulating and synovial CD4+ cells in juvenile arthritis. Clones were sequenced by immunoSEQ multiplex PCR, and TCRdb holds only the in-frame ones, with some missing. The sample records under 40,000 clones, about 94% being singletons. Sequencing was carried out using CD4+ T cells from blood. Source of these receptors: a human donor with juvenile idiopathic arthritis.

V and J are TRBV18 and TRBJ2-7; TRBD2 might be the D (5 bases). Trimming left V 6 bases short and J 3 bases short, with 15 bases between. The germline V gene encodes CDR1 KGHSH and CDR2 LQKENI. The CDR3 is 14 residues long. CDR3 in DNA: TGTGCCAGCTCCGTAAGGACTTTGGACTACGAGCAGTACTTC. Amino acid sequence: CASSVRTLDYEQYF.

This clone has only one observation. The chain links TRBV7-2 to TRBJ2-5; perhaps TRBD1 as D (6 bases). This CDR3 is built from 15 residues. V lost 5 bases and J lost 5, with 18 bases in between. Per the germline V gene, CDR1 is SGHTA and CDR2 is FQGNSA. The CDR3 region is CASSADRGRSETQYF. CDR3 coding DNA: TGTGCCAGCAGCGCGGACAGAGGGCGGTCGGAGACCCAGTACTTC.

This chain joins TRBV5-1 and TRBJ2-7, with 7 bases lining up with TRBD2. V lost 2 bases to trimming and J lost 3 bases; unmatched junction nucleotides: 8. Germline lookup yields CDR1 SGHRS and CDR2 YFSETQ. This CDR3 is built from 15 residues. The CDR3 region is CASSFRSGTHYEQYF. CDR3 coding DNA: TGCGCCAGCAGCTTTCGAAGCGGGACCCACTACGAGCAGTACTTC.

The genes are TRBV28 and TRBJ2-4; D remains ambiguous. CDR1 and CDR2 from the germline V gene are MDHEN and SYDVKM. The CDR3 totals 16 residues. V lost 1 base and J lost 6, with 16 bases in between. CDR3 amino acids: CASSLSTVLRGNIQYF. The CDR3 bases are TGTGCCAGCAGTTTATCCACAGTCCTTCGTGGAAACATTCAGTACTTC.

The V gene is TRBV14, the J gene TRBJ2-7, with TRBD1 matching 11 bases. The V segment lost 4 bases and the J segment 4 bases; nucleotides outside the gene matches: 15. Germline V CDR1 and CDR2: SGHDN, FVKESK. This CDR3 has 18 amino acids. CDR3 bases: TGTGCCAGCAGCCGACACTCCGGGACAGGGGGTTTCGGATACGAGCAGTACTTC. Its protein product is CASSRHSGTGGFGYEQYF.

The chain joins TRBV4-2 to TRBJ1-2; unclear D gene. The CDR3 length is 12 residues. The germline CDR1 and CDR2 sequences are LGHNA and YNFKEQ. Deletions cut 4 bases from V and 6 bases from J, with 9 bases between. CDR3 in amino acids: CASSLDRDGYTF. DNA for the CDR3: TGTGCCAGCAGCCTTGATCGGGATGGCTACACCTTC.

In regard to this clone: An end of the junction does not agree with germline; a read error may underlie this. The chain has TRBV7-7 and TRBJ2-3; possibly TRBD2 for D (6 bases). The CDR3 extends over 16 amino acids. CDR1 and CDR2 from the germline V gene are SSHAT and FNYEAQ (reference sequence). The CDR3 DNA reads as TGTGCTAGCACCTCTAGAGCGGGCCCCATCCCCGATACGCAGTATTTT. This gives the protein CASTSRAGPIPDTQYF.

In DNA, the CDR3 is TGTGCCAGCAGCGTCACAGGGAACCCCACAGATACGCAGTATTTT. It yields the protein CASSVTGNPTDTQYF. This chain joins TRBV9 and TRBJ2-3; a weak D match, TRBD1 (6 bases). Germline assignment: CDR1 SGDLS and CDR2 YYNGEE. CDR3 size: 15 residues. V lost 2 bases and J 2 bases, leaving 12 bases between the germline ends. The full variable domain, rest sourced from reference TRBV9 and TRBJ2-3, is DSGVTQTPKHLITATGQRVTLRCSPRSGDLSVYWYQQSLDQGLQFLIQYYNGEERAKGNILERFSAQQFPDLHSELNLSSLELGDSALYFCASSVTGNPTDTQYFGPGTRLTVL.

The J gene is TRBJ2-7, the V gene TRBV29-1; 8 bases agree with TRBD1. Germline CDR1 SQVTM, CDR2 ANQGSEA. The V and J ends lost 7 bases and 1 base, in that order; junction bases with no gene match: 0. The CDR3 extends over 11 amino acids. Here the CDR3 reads CSGQGSYEQYF. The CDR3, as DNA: TGCAGCGGACAGGGGTCCTACGAGCAGTACTTC.

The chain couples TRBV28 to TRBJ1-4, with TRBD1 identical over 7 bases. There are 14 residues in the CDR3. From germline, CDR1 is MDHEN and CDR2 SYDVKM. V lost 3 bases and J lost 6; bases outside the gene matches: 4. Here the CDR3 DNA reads TGTGCCAGCAGTTTTAAAGGGACAGATGAAAAACTGTTTTTT. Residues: CASSFKGTDEKLFF.

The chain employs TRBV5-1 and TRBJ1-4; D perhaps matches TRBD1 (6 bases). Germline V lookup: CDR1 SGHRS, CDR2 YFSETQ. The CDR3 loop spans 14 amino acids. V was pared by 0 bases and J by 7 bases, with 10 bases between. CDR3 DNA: TGCGCCAGCAGCTTGGGACAGGCTAGTGAAAAACTGTTTTTT. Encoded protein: CASSLGQASEKLFF.

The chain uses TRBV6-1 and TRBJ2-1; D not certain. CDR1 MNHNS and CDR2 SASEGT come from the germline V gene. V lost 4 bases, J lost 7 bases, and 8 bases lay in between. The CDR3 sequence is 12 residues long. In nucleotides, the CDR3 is TGTGCCAGCAGTGTAAATCCTAATGAGCAGTTCTTC. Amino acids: CASSVNPNEQFF.

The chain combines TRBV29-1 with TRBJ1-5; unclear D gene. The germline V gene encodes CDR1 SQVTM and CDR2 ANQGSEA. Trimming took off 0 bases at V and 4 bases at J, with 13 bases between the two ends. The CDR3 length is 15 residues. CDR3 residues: CSVEEGSGGNQPQHF. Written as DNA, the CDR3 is TGCAGCGTTGAAGAAGGAAGCGGCGGGAATCAGCCCCAGCATTTT.

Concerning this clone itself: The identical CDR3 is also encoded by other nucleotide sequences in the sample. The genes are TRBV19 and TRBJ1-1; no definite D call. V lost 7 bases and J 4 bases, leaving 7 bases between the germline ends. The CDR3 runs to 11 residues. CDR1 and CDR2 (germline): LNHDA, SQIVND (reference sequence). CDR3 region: CASTGFTEAFF. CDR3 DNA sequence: TGTGCCAGTACGGGTTTCACTGAAGCTTTCTTT. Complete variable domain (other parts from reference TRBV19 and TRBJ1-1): DGGITQSPKYLFRKEGQNVTLSCEQNLNHDAMYWYRQDPGQGLRLIYYSQIVNDFQKGDIAEGYSVSREKKESFPLTVTSAQKNPTAFYLCASTGFTEAFFGQGTRLTVV.

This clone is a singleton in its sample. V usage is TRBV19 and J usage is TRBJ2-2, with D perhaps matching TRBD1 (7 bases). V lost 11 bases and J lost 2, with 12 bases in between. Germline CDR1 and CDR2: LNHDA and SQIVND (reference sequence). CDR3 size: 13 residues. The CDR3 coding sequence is TGTGCCGGGAGGACAGGAAACACCGGGGAGCTGTTTTTT. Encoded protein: CAGRTGNTGELFF.

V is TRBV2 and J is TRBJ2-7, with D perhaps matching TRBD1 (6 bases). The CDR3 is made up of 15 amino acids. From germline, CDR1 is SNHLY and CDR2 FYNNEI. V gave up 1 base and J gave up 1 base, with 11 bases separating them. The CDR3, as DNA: TGTGCCAGCAGTGAAGGCAGGGACACATCCTACGAGCAGTACTTC. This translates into CASSEGRDTSYEQYF.

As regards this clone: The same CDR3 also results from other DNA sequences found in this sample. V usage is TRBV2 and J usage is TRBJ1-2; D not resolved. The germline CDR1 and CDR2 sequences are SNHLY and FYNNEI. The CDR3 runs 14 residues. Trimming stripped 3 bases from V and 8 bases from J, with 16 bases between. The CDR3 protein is CASSDSPSVYGYTF. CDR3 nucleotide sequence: TGTGCCAGCAGTGACAGCCCTAGTGTCTACGGCTACACCTTC. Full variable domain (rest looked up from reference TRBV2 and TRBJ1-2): EPEVTQTPSHQVTQMGQEVILRCVPISNHLYFYWYRQILGQKVEFLVSFYNNEISEKSEIFDDQFSVERPDGSNFTLKIRSTKLEDSAMYFCASSDSPSVYGYTFGSGTRLTVV.

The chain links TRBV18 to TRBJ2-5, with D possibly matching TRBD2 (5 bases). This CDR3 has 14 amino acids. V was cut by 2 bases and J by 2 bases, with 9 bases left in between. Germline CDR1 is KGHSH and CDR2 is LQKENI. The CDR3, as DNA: TGTGCCAGCTCACCAACCCGGGATCAAGAGACCCAGTACTTC. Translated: CASSPTRDQETQYF.

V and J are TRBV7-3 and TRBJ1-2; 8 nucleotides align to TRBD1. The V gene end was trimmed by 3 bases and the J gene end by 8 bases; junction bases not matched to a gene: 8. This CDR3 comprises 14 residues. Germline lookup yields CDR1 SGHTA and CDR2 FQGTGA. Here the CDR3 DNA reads TGTGCCAGCAGCTTTTCCGGACAGGGCGAAGGCTACACCTTC. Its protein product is CASSFSGQGEGYTF.

The CDR3, as DNA: TGCGCCAGCAGACTAGACAGGGGACTACCCTATGGCTACACCTTC. Translating it yields CASRLDRGLPYGYTF. The chain employs TRBV5-1 and TRBJ1-2, with TRBD1 identical over 8 bases. V trimming: 5 bases; J trimming: 4 bases; junction bases outside the gene matches: 10. Germline V lookup: CDR1 SGHRS, CDR2 YFSETQ. The CDR3 consists of 15 residues.

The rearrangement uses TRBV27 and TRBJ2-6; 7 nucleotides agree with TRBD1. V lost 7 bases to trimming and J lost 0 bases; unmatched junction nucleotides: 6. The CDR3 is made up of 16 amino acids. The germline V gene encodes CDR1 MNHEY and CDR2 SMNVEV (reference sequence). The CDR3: CASNLRGTSGANVLTF. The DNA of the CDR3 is TGTGCCAGCAATCTCAGGGGGACCTCTGGGGCCAACGTCCTGACTTTC. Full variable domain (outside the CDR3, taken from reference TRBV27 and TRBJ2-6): EAQVTQNPRYLITVTGKKLTVTCSQNMNHEYMSWYRQDPGLGLRQIYYSMNVEVTDKGDVPEGYKVSRKEKRNFPLILESPSPNQTSLYFCASNLRGTSGANVLTFGAGSRLTVL.

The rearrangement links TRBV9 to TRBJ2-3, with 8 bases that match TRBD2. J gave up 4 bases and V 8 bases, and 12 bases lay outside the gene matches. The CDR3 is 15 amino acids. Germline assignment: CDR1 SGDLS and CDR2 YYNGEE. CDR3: CARAPGGVRADTQYF. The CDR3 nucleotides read TGTGCCAGGGCGCCCGGGGGGGTACGGGCAGATACGCAGTATTTT.

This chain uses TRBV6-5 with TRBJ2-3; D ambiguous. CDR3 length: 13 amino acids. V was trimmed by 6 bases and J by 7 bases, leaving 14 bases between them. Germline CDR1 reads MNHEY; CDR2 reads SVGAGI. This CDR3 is CASSLPAQNTQYF. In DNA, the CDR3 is TGTGCCAGCAGCCTACCGGCACAGAATACGCAGTATTTT.

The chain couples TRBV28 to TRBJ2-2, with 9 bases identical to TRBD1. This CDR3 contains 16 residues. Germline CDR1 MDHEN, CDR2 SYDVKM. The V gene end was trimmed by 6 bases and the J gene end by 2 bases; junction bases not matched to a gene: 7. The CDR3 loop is CASSSGQGANTGELFF. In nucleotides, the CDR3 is TGTGCCAGCAGCTCGGGACAGGGCGCTAACACCGGGGAGCTGTTTTTT.

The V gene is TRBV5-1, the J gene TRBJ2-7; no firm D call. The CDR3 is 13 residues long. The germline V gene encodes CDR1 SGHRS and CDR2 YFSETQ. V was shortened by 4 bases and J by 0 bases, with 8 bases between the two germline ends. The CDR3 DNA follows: TGCGCCAGCAGCATCGGTGCCTCCTACGAGCAGTACTTC. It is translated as CASSIGASYEQYF.

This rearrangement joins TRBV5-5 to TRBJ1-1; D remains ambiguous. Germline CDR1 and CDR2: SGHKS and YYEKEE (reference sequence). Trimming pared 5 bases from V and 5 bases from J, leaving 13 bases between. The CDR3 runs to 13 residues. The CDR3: CASSRGWETEAFF. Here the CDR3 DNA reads TGTGCCAGCAGTCGCGGGTGGGAAACTGAAGCTTTCTTT.

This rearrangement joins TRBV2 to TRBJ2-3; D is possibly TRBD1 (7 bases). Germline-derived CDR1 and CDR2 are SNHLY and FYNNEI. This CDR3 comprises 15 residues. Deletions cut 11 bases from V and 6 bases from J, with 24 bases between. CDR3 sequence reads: CAASSGGLDGDTQYF. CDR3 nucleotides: TGTGCCGCATCTTCAGGGGGACTCGACGGGGATACGCAGTATTTT. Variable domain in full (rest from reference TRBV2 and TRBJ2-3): EPEVTQTPSHQVTQMGQEVILRCVPISNHLYFYWYRQILGQKVEFLVSFYNNEISEKSEIFDDQFSVERPDGSNFTLKIRSTKLEDSAMYFCAASSGGLDGDTQYFGPGTRLTVL.

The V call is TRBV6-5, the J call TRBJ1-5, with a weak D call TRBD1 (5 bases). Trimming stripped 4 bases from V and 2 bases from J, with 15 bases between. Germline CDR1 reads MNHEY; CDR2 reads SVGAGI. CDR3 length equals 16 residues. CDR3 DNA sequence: TGTGCCAGCAGTTCTCTTGGGGGAGGCGGCAATCAGCCCCAGCATTTT. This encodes CASSSLGGGGNQPQHF.

The chain's CDR3 is CASSEVRLRTQYF. The CDR3, as DNA: TGTGCCAGCAGTGAAGTCAGACTCCGGACCCAGTACTTC. The chain uses TRBV2 and TRBJ2-5; no clear D gene. With 1 base removed from V and 7 bases from J, the gap between germline ends came to 10 bases. This CDR3 contains 13 residues. Germline V gene lookup returns CDR1 SNHLY and CDR2 FYNNEI.

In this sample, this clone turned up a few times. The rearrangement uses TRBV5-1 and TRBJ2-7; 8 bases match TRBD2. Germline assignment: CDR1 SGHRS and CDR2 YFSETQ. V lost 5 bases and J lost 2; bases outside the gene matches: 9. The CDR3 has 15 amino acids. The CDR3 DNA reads TGCGCCAGCAGGGGTGTTATTAGCGGGGCCTACGAGCAGTACTTC. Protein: CASRGVISGAYEQYF.